One and the same sample provided the 8 T cell receptor beta chains below, sequenced in a study of blood T cell repertoires in COVID-19. Clones were sequenced by immunoSEQ multiplex PCR, and TCRdb holds only the in-frame ones, with some missing. The sample shows under 150,000 clones, about four fifths of them seen only once. Specimen: peripheral blood. The receptors here all came from a man at least 80 years old with acute or convalescent COVID-19.

The J gene is TRBJ1-2, the V gene TRBV28; tentatively, D is TRBD1 (6 bases). This CDR3 is built from 15 residues. Germline CDR1 reads MDHEN; CDR2 reads SYDVKM. V was cut by 4 bases and J by 4 bases, with 16 bases left in between. The CDR3 coding sequence is TGTGCCAGCAGTTCCACCGGGACACCTTTCTATGGCTACACCTTC. Protein: CASSSTGTPFYGYTF.

In its sample, this clone was seen a few times. The J gene is TRBJ2-7, the V gene TRBV3-1 (or the pseudogene TRBV3-2); TRBD2 agrees at 13 bases. V shed 4 bases and J 6 bases; nucleotides not matched to a gene: 9. Per the germline V gene, CDR1 is LGHDT and CDR2 is YNNKEL (reference sequence). The CDR3 is 16 residues long. The CDR3 spells CASSRTTGLAGFEQYF. For the CDR3, the DNA is TGTGCCAGCAGCCGAACAACGGGACTAGCGGGGTTCGAGCAGTACTTC.

The CDR3 DNA is TGTGCCAGCAGCCTAGGGAGGTGGAGAGAGACCCAGTACTTC. Protein product: CASSLGRWRETQYF. The chain couples TRBV7-8 to TRBJ2-5; TRBD2 might be the D (6 bases). The CDR3 spans 14 residues. Per germline, CDR1 SGHVS and CDR2 FQNEAQ. Trimming took off 5 bases at V and 4 bases at J, with 14 bases between the two ends.

CDR3 sequence (DNA): TGTGCCAGCAGCTACGGACAGGGCGGTGAAGCTTTCTTT. It translates to CASSYGQGGEAFF. The chain recombines TRBV3-1 (or the pseudogene TRBV3-2) with TRBJ1-1; the match to TRBD1 covers 8 bases. Germline loops: CDR1 LGHDT, CDR2 YNNKEL (reference sequence). The CDR3 is 13 amino acids. With 5 bases clipped from V and 7 bases from J, the junction kept 6 bases outside the gene matches.

A remark on this clone: The same CDR3 can be traced to other DNA sequences in this sample. The V gene is TRBV5-1, the J gene TRBJ1-1; D perhaps matches TRBD1 (6 bases). V was trimmed by 4 bases and J by 1 base, leaving 8 bases between them. There are 13 residues in the CDR3. In germline, CDR1 is SGHRS, CDR2 YFSETQ. As DNA, the CDR3 is TGCGCCAGCAGCGAACAGGGGAACACTGAAGCTTTCTTT. It codes for CASSEQGNTEAFF.

CDR3 DNA sequence: TGTGCCAGCAGCTATCTAGCGAGGGAGCAGTTCTTC. Amino acid sequence: CASSYLAREQFF. The rearrangement uses TRBV2 and TRBJ2-1; possible D gene TRBD2, 6 bases. The CDR3 length is 12 residues. V was pared by 6 bases and J by 10 bases, with 13 bases between. From germline, CDR1 is SNHLY and CDR2 FYNNEI.

The DNA for the CDR3 is TGTGCCAGCAGCCAAGGCCCCGGGACTAGCGGGGGGGCTTCCTACAATGAGCAGTTCTTC. The encoded protein is CASSQGPGTSGGASYNEQFF. This chain uses TRBV4-2 with TRBJ2-1, with 16 bases lining up with TRBD2. Germline CDR1 reads LGHNA; CDR2 reads YNFKEQ. The length of the CDR3 is 20 residues. The trim removed 1 base at V and 1 base at J, leaving 7 bases unmatched.

The chain couples TRBV12-3 or TRBV12-4 to TRBJ1-3; D perhaps matches TRBD1 (6 bases). Trimming took off 5 bases at V and 3 bases at J, with 8 bases between the two ends. The CDR3 runs 13 residues. In DNA form, the CDR3 reads TGTGCCAGCAGTCCGGACAGTGGAAACACCATATATTTT. Its protein is CASSPDSGNTIYF.